These 7 T cell receptor beta chains originate from one sample sequenced in a study of cytomegalovirus exposure and HLA in healthy donors. This PCR relied on a set of 60 Vbeta primers and 13 Jbeta primers. The repertoire was sequenced with immunoSEQ multiplex PCR; TCRdb's copy has only in-frame clones and lacks some. The table has 110,000 to 150,000 clones, about three quarters seen once. The sequenced sample was PBMCs. The receptors here all came from a male donor in good health and CMV-seronegative.

V and J are TRBV5-6 and TRBJ2-1; perhaps TRBD1 as D (5 bases). The germline gives CDR1 SGHDT, CDR2 YYEEEE. The CDR3 length is 12 residues. V shed 4 bases and J shed 9 bases, with 11 bases lying between them. The CDR3 spells CASSPLGVEQFF. DNA for the CDR3: TGTGCCAGCAGCCCCCTAGGGGTTGAGCAGTTCTTC.

The chain employs TRBV28 and TRBJ1-1; no definite D call. Trimming took off 6 bases at V and 4 bases at J, with 9 bases between the two ends. The CDR3 is 12 amino acids. Germline V CDR1 and CDR2: MDHEN, SYDVKM. The CDR3 nucleotides are TGTGCCAGCAGGGCCCCCAGCACTGAAGCTTTCTTT. It translates to CASRAPSTEAFF.

CDR3 in amino acids: CASSLFSGTGGGTEAFF. Written as DNA, the CDR3 is TGTGCCAGCAGCTTATTCTCCGGGACAGGGGGGGGCACTGAAGCTTTCTTT. V is TRBV7-2 and J is TRBJ1-1, with 11 bases identical to TRBD1. V was clipped by 2 bases and J by 4 bases; unmatched bases: 9. This CDR3 spans 17 amino acids. Germline values: CDR1 SGHTA, CDR2 FQGNSA.

The rearrangement links TRBV6-5 to TRBJ1-3; D is undetermined. The CDR3 covers 14 residues. V was clipped by 6 bases and J by 4 bases, with 13 bases between them. From germline, CDR1 is MNHEY and CDR2 SVGAGI. The CDR3 loop reads CASSPGRWGNTIYF. The CDR3 nucleotides read TGTGCCAGCAGCCCAGGCAGGTGGGGAAACACCATATATTTT.

This sequence joins TRBV20-1 and TRBJ1-2; 7 nucleotides match TRBD1. This CDR3 region has 11 residues. The junction had 6 bases not matched to a gene; V was cut back by 6 bases and J by 8 bases. Germline V lookup: CDR1 DFQATT, CDR2 SNEGSKA (reference sequence). The CDR3 DNA sequence: TGCAGTGCCAGACAGGGTCAGGGCTACACCTTC. As protein: CSARQGQGYTF.

The chain couples TRBV25-1 to TRBJ1-3, with TRBD1 as a possible D gene (6 bases). The germline CDR1 and CDR2 sequences are MGHDK and SYGVNS. V lost 10 bases and J lost 2, with 12 bases in between. The CDR3 covers 13 residues. CDR3 region: CATLGQTGNTIYF. In nucleotides, the CDR3 is TGTGCCACCCTCGGACAGACTGGAAACACCATATATTTT.

The rearrangement links TRBV7-9 to TRBJ2-7; 7 bases map to TRBD1. The CDR3 has 14 residues. V was clipped by 4 bases and J by 7 bases; unmatched bases: 10. From germline, CDR1 is SEHNR and CDR2 FQNEAQ (reference sequence). CDR3 loop: CASSSGGAQREQYF. In DNA, the CDR3 is TGTGCCAGCAGCTCAGGGGGAGCCCAGAGGGAGCAGTACTTC.